This T cell receptor beta chain was observed in a study of shared clonotypes between healthy human individuals. Study at large: The study used three CD4 naive, three CD4 memory, two CD8 naive and one CD8 memory plate per donor.

Positively selected for CCR7, the CD45RO-negative cells used as naive CD8 cells excluded terminally differentiated effector memory CD45RA+ cells. The V gene's germline CDR1 is SNHLY and CDR2 FYNNEI. V lost 8 bases and J lost 0; bases outside the gene matches: 7. This CDR3 is built from 15 residues. The repertoire was sequenced with immunoSEQ multiplex PCR; TCRdb's copy has only in-frame clones and lacks some. The data show around 580,000 clones, 98% seen once. Whole-study findings and limits: Expectations were that clonotype sharing among donors would be affected by sequencing depth. Larger estimated richness was generally seen in naive subsets than in memory subsets.

Comment on this clone: Its target is unknown.

The clonotype originates from a man aged 25-40 years in good health. The sequencing input was naive CD8+ T cells sorted from blood. The chain has TRBV2 and TRBJ1-3; TRBD1 aligns across 7 bases. Here the CDR3 DNA reads TGTGCCAGCGGCCGACAGGGAATCTCTGGAAACACCATATATTTT. This codes for CASGRQGISGNTIYF.